This entry lists 21 T cell receptor beta chains sequenced from one sample in a study of cytomegalovirus exposure and HLA in healthy donors. Clones were read by immunoSEQ multiplex PCR, and TCRdb kept only the in-frame ones, dropping some. The top ten hold less than 2% of the sample, which has 100,000 to 150,000 clones, roughly 95% seen once. The sample taken for sequencing was PBMCs. The receptors stem from a man younger than 35 in good health and CMV-seronegative.

The chain links TRBV7-8 to TRBJ2-2; D remains ambiguous. V was cut by 2 bases and J by 6 bases, with 13 bases left in between. In germline, CDR1 is SGHVS, CDR2 FQNEAQ. This CDR3 is 15 amino acids long. The CDR3 sequence: CASSLTSGRAGELFF. The CDR3 nucleotides read TGTGCCAGCAGCTTAACTTCGGGTCGCGCCGGGGAGCTGTTTTTT. Using reference TRBV7-8 and TRBJ2-2 for the parts outside the CDR3, the full variable domain is GAGVSQSPRYKVAKRGQDVALRCDPISGHVSLFWYQQALGQGPEFLTYFQNEAQLDKSGLPSDRFFAERPEGSVSTLKIQRTQQEDSAVYLCASSLTSGRAGELFFGEGSRLTVL.

This chain connects TRBV30 to TRBJ2-3; tentatively, D is TRBD1 (5 bases). CDR3 length: 13 amino acids. From germline, CDR1 is GTSNPN and CDR2 SVGIG (reference sequence). The V end lost 3 bases, the J end lost 2 bases, and 9 bases lay between the germline ends. The CDR3 DNA reads TGTGCCTGGAGCGAGGACACCACAGATACGCAGTATTTT. It specifies CAWSEDTTDTQYF.

This chain connects TRBV11-3 to TRBJ2-1, with 10 bases identical to TRBD2. This CDR3 has 16 residues. J lost 4 bases, V lost 5 bases, and 8 bases had no gene match. Germline values: CDR1 SGHNT, CDR2 YENEEA. The CDR3 spells CASSHTGLAEYNEQFF. DNA for the CDR3: TGTGCCAGCAGCCACACAGGACTAGCGGAATACAATGAGCAGTTCTTC.

This chain links TRBV7-8 with TRBJ2-5; TRBD1 agrees at 8 bases. V trimming: 2 bases; J trimming: 7 bases; junction bases outside the gene matches: 6. Looked up from germline, CDR1 is SGHVS and CDR2 is FQNEAQ. The CDR3 covers 14 residues. The CDR3 DNA reads TGTGCCAGCAGCTTAACAGGGGGAGCGGGGACCCAGTACTTC. Translation: CASSLTGGAGTQYF.

This chain joins TRBV28 and TRBJ2-5, with 8 positions matching TRBD1. Germline assignment: CDR1 MDHEN and CDR2 SYDVKM. V was pared by 6 bases and J by 12 bases, with 9 bases of the junction left unmatched. There are 12 residues in the CDR3. The CDR3 region is CASSPSGQAEYF. The CDR3 nucleotides are TGTGCCAGCAGCCCTTCGGGACAGGCAGAGTACTTC.

This clone was detected once. This chain uses TRBV28 with TRBJ2-7; tentatively, D is TRBD2 (5 bases). The V gene's germline CDR1 is MDHEN and CDR2 SYDVKM. V was cut by 2 bases and J by 5 bases, with 16 bases left in between. This CDR3 is 15 amino acids long. CDR3 loop: CASSLGGSLLNEQYF. Here the CDR3 DNA reads TGTGCCAGCAGTTTAGGTGGGAGTCTTTTGAACGAGCAGTACTTC.

The chain employs TRBV7-8 and TRBJ2-5; 8 nucleotides match TRBD2. The length of the CDR3 is 14 residues. Germline CDR1 SGHVS, CDR2 FQNEAQ. Trimming cost V 8 bases and J 4 bases; bases outside gene matches: 9. This CDR3 reads CASSGGYSGETQYF. CDR3 in DNA: TGTGCCAGCTCGGGGGGGTACTCGGGAGAGACCCAGTACTTC. Together with reference TRBV7-8 and TRBJ2-5, the CDR3 gives the full variable domain: GAGVSQSPRYKVAKRGQDVALRCDPISGHVSLFWYQQALGQGPEFLTYFQNEAQLDKSGLPSDRFFAERPEGSVSTLKIQRTQQEDSAVYLCASSGGYSGETQYFGPGTRLLVL.

This clone was counted a single time. The CDR3 DNA reads TGTGCCTGGACCCTCCGGGACTACTCCTACAATGAGCAGTTCTTC. Residues: CAWTLRDYSYNEQFF. The genes are TRBV30 and TRBJ2-1; 7 bases map to TRBD2. V lost 4 bases to trimming and J lost 0 bases; unmatched junction nucleotides: 6. The CDR3 sequence is 15 residues long. Per germline, CDR1 GTSNPN and CDR2 SVGIG (reference sequence).

V and J are TRBV7-3 and TRBJ2-7, with TRBD2 identical over 7 bases. CDR3 length equals 15 residues. In germline, CDR1 is SGHTA, CDR2 FQGTGA. With 5 bases clipped from V and 5 bases from J, the junction kept 12 bases outside the gene matches. CDR3 coding DNA: TGTGCCAGCAGCCCGGGCGGCGGGAGCGCCCACGAGCAGTACTTC. As protein: CASSPGGGSAHEQYF.

DNA of the CDR3: TGTGCCAGCAGCGAGGGTAGCGGGAGTTATTTCGACGAGCAGTACTTC. It specifies CASSEGSGSYFDEQYF. This sequence joins TRBV9 and TRBJ2-7; 9 bases align to TRBD2. The germline V gene encodes CDR1 SGDLS and CDR2 YYNGEE. There are 16 residues in the CDR3. V gave up 3 bases and J gave up 5 bases; unmatched junction bases: 12.

This sequence joins TRBV4-1 and TRBJ1-1, with D possibly being TRBD1 (5 bases). Trimming removed 5 bases from V and 1 base from J, with 11 bases in between. The CDR3 is 14 residues long. Germline CDR1 reads MGHRA; CDR2 reads YSYEKL. Written as DNA, the CDR3 is TGCGCCAGCAGCAGAGCTACAGGGAACACTGAAGCTTTCTTT. This translates into CASSRATGNTEAFF.

This clone was found once. The V call is TRBV13, the J call TRBJ2-5, with 8 bases fitting TRBD1. This CDR3 has 16 residues. V lost 7 bases to trimming and J lost 5 bases; unmatched junction nucleotides: 15. The V gene's germline CDR1 is PRHDT and CDR2 FYEKMQ (reference sequence). CDR3 DNA: TGTGCCAGCACCGATAGGTTACAGGGGGGTGTGGAGACCCAGTACTTC. Its translation is CASTDRLQGGVETQYF.

The rearrangement links TRBV25-1 to TRBJ2-6, with D tentatively TRBD2 (5 bases). This CDR3 has 16 residues. Trimming took off 3 bases at V and 0 bases at J, with 9 bases between the two ends. In germline, CDR1 is MGHDK, CDR2 SYGVNS. The DNA for the CDR3 is TGTGCCAGCAGTGATGGACTGCCCTCTGGGGCCAACGTCCTGACTTTC. Translated, it gives CASSDGLPSGANVLTF.

The chain carries TRBV6-5 and TRBJ2-7, with 8 bases aligning to TRBD2. The germline CDR1 and CDR2 sequences are MNHEY and SVGAGI. CDR3 length equals 13 residues. The trim removed 8 bases at V and 6 bases at J, leaving 9 bases unmatched. The CDR3 protein is CASLRGASGEQYF. As DNA, the CDR3 is TGTGCCAGCCTGCGGGGGGCGAGTGGCGAGCAGTACTTC.

The rearrangement joins TRBV11-3 to TRBJ2-1; the match to TRBD2 covers 11 bases. Looked up from germline, CDR1 is SGHNT and CDR2 is YENEEA. Trimming took 4 bases from V and 7 from J; bases not matched to a gene: 12. The CDR3 spans 17 residues. The CDR3 sequence is CASSSILLAGGVNEQFF. The DNA for the CDR3 is TGTGCCAGCAGCTCTATTCTCCTAGCGGGAGGAGTAAATGAGCAGTTCTTC.

This chain uses TRBV4-3 with TRBJ2-1; D remains ambiguous. Germline V gene data show CDR1 as LGHNA and CDR2 as YSLEER. The CDR3 contains 16 residues. The germline V and J ends were trimmed by 0 bases and 0 bases, with 9 bases remaining between them. The CDR3 protein is CASSQEELGSYNEQFF. CDR3 DNA: TGCGCCAGCAGCCAAGAAGAACTTGGCTCCTACAATGAGCAGTTCTTC.

Only one count was recorded for this clone. V gene TRBV5-1 combines with J gene TRBJ2-1, with TRBD1 identical over 9 bases. V shed 4 bases and J 7 bases; nucleotides not matched to a gene: 6. The CDR3 runs 14 residues. The germline V gene has CDR1 SGHRS and CDR2 YFSETQ. CDR3 bases: TGCGCCAGCAGCCGGACAGGGGACGGGAATGAGCAGTTCTTC. This sequence encodes CASSRTGDGNEQFF.

The chain is built from TRBV10-3 and TRBJ2-3, with 10 bases fitting TRBD2. The CDR3 has 16 residues. Trimming took 2 bases from V and 0 from J; bases not matched to a gene: 2. Per the germline V gene, CDR1 is ENHRY and CDR2 is SYGVKD. In nucleotides, the CDR3 is TGTGCCATCAGTGAGGGACTAGCGGATAGCACAGATACGCAGTATTTT. Its protein is CAISEGLADSTDTQYF.

The genes are TRBV23-1 and TRBJ2-7, with TRBD2 as a possible D gene (7 bases). TRBV23-1 is an ORF, with its function uncertain. Between the trimmed V and J ends, which lost 3 bases and 6 bases, there was a span of 18 bases. This CDR3 comprises 15 residues. The CDR3 bases are TGCGCCAGCAGTCAGGGGGGGCCTCCGGGCGGCGAGCAGTACTTC. This encodes CASSQGGPPGGEQYF.

This chain links TRBV21-1 with TRBJ2-7; no check of the table's D call, TRBD2, against the DNA was made. TRBV21-1 is given as a pseudogene. This CDR3 is 17 amino acids long. The CDR3 DNA sequence: TGTGCCAGCCCGGGGGACGGGGGAGGTTACTGCTCCTACGAGCAGTACTTC. Residues: CASPGDGGGYCSYEQYF.

The chain couples TRBV12-5 to TRBJ2-1; 10 bases match TRBD2. Germline assignment: CDR1 LGHNT and CDR2 FRNRAP. The CDR3 is 15 residues long. Germline trimming cut 6 bases from V and 6 bases from J; bases unmatched to any gene: 8. This CDR3 is CASGYPGLAANEQFF. DNA of the CDR3: TGTGCTAGTGGCTACCCCGGACTAGCGGCCAATGAGCAGTTCTTC.